This is a list of T cell receptor beta chains from one sample in a study of cytomegalovirus exposure and HLA in healthy donors. The method was immunoSEQ multiplex PCR; TCRdb's version includes in-frame clones alone and lacks a portion of them. The profile covers 110,000 or so clones, with around 81% appearing a single time and more than 2% taken by the ten largest. The sample was PBMCs. The receptor source for this set is a woman aged 25-40 years in good health and CMV-seronegative. CDR3s include the opening cysteine and the closing phenylalanine or tryptophan. The D gene is left open where the match is weak. Size is omitted from some rows. Given values are once, few, many or a class for expanded clones.

j_call clone_size v_call d_call cdr3_nt cdr3_aa
TRBJ2-1 NA TRBV12-5 TRBD2 TGTGCTAGTGGTTTGGGAAATAGCGGGAGTGGTGAGCAGTTCTTC CASGLGNSGSGEQFF
TRBJ2-7 NA TRBV2 NA TGTGCCAGCAGGCGGAGTACGGAGCAGTACTTC CASRRSTEQYF
TRBJ1-3 NA TRBV7-9 NA TGTGCCAGCAGCCTCCGGGGAATCTCTGGAAACACCATATATTTT CASSLRGISGNTIYF
TRBJ2-7 NA TRBV7-9 NA TGTGCCAGCAGCTTATCCCCTGTTAGCGGCAACTACGAGCAGTACTTC CASSLSPVSGNYEQYF
TRBJ2-1 NA TRBV5-1 TRBD1 TGCGCCAGCAGCTTGGAACGGGACAGTGCCAATGAGCAGTTCTTC CASSLERDSANEQFF
TRBJ2-3 NA TRBV19 NA TGTGCCAGTAGTATTACAGGGCAGCACACAGATACGCAGTATTTT CASSITGQHTDTQYF
TRBJ2-2 NA TRBV6-1 NA TGTGCCAGCAGACGACCACTAGTGGACACCGGGGAGCTGTTTTTT CASRRPLVDTGELFF
TRBJ2-7 NA TRBV9 NA TGTGCCAGCAGCGTAATGGGACAAACCTACGAGCAGTACTTC CASSVMGQTYEQYF
TRBJ2-7 once TRBV2 TRBD2 TGTGCCAGCAGTGGACTAGCGGGAACGGTCGAGCAGTACTTC CASSGLAGTVEQYF
TRBJ2-3 NA TRBV27 NA TGTGCCAGCAGTTCTGTCACAGATACGCAGTATTTT CASSSVTDTQYF
TRBJ2-7 NA TRBV4-1 NA TGCGCCAGCAGCGATCCTGATGAGGACGAGCAGTACTTC CASSDPDEDEQYF
TRBJ2-1 NA TRBV7-2 NA TGTGCCAGCAGCCCAGCACTAGTGACATACAATGAGCAGTTCTTC CASSPALVTYNEQFF
TRBJ2-1 NA TRBV21-1 NA TGTGCCAGCAGCAAAGGAGAAAATGAGGAGCAGTTCTTC CASSKGENEEQFF
TRBJ2-3 few TRBV19 NA TGTGCCAGTAGTATACGACTTGGCACAGATACGCAGTATTTT CASSIRLGTDTQYF
TRBJ1-4 NA TRBV6-1 NA TGTGCCAGCAGTGGGGGACTCGGGTGGAGTGAAAAACTGTTTTTT CASSGGLGWSEKLFF
TRBJ1-1 NA TRBV14 NA TGTGCCAGCAGTCATTGGGGGGATCCGTCGGCTTTCTTT CASSHWGDPSAFF